Listed below are T cell receptor beta chains from one sample, sequenced in a study of shared clonotypes between healthy human individuals. Assay: immunoSEQ multiplex PCR; the TCRdb copy retains only in-frame clones and omits some. The sample has 1.5 million to 2.5 million clones; around 96% are singletons. Sequencing was performed on naive CD8+ T cells sorted from blood. All receptors come from a young man in good health. Both conserved end residues are part of each CDR3. The D gene is left open where the match is weak. Clone size is given for some rows only: seen once, a few or many times, or a class if the clone is expanded.

J gene: TRBJ2-7; D gene: TRBD2; clone size: NA; V gene: TRBV5-4; CDR3 DNA: TGTGCCAGCAGCTTGGGACTAGCGAGAGACGAGCAGTACTTC; CDR3 protein: CASSLGLARDEQYF
J gene: TRBJ2-3; D gene: TRBD2; clone size: once; V gene: TRBV6-4; CDR3 DNA: TGTGCCAGCAGTGATTCCGTCCCGGGACTAGCGGCCTCGTATTTT; CDR3 protein: CASSDSVPGLAASYF
J gene: TRBJ1-1; D gene: NA; clone size: once; V gene: TRBV7-9; CDR3 DNA: TGTGCCAGCAGACCGGCGGAGAACACTGAAGCTTTCTTT; CDR3 protein: CASRPAENTEAFF
J gene: TRBJ2-5; D gene: TRBD2; clone size: NA; V gene: TRBV27; CDR3 DNA: TGTGCCAGCAGTTTACCAGGACTAGCGCGGATGGAGACCCAGTACTTC; CDR3 protein: CASSLPGLARMETQYF
J gene: TRBJ2-7; D gene: TRBD2; clone size: NA; V gene: TRBV4-1; CDR3 DNA: TGCGCCAGCAGCCAAGGGCCCGCGGGGGGCGTCTACGAGCAGTACTTC; CDR3 protein: CASSQGPAGGVYEQYF
J gene: TRBJ2-6; D gene: NA; clone size: NA; V gene: TRBV4-3; CDR3 DNA: TGCGCCAGCAGCCAAGTGAGGTCCTCTGGGGCCAACGTCCTGACTTTC; CDR3 protein: CASSQVRSSGANVLTF
J gene: TRBJ2-5; D gene: NA; clone size: NA; V gene: TRBV13; CDR3 DNA: TGTGCCAGCAGCTTAGACTTGGAGTCCGTTGGGGCCCAGTACTTC; CDR3 protein: CASSLDLESVGAQYF
J gene: TRBJ2-1; D gene: NA; clone size: NA; V gene: TRBV9; CDR3 DNA: TGTGCCAGCAGCGTAGACCCTAGGGGGGGCAATGAGCAGTTCTTC; CDR3 protein: CASSVDPRGGNEQFF
J gene: TRBJ1-5; D gene: NA; clone size: NA; V gene: TRBV19; CDR3 DNA: TGTGCCAGTAGTCGGGGGGGCCTTTATAGCAATCAGCCCCAGCATTTT; CDR3 protein: CASSRGGLYSNQPQHF
J gene: TRBJ2-7; D gene: TRBD2; clone size: NA; V gene: TRBV7-2; CDR3 DNA: TGTGCCAGCAGCTTAGAAGGGACTAGCGGGAGGGCCTGGTACGAGCAGTACTTC; CDR3 protein: CASSLEGTSGRAWYEQYF
J gene: TRBJ1-2; D gene: NA; clone size: NA; V gene: TRBV7-9; CDR3 DNA: TGTGCCAGCAGCGCGTTTAACAACTATGGCTACACCTTC; CDR3 protein: CASSAFNNYGYTF
J gene: TRBJ1-1; D gene: NA; clone size: NA; V gene: TRBV13; CDR3 DNA: TGTGCCAGCAGCTCGACAGATCTGGGGACTGAAGCTTTCTTT; CDR3 protein: CASSSTDLGTEAFF
J gene: TRBJ2-7; D gene: TRBD1; clone size: once; V gene: TRBV13; CDR3 DNA: TGTGCCAGCAGCTCATCGGACAGGGGGATTTTCTACGAGCAGTACTTC; CDR3 protein: CASSSSDRGIFYEQYF
J gene: TRBJ1-2; D gene: NA; clone size: NA; V gene: TRBV10-3; CDR3 DNA: TGTGCCATCAGTGGGATGGATCCGTCCTATGGCTACACCTTC; CDR3 protein: CAISGMDPSYGYTF
J gene: TRBJ1-1; D gene: TRBD1; clone size: NA; V gene: TRBV5-6; CDR3 DNA: TGTGCCAGCAGCCCGTTAGGGGACAGGGGGGATAACACTGAAGCTTTCTTT; CDR3 protein: CASSPLGDRGDNTEAFF
J gene: TRBJ2-7; D gene: TRBD2; clone size: NA; V gene: TRBV4-1; CDR3 DNA: TGCGCCAGCAGCCACAGGACTAGCGGTACCTACGAGCAGTACTTC; CDR3 protein: CASSHRTSGTYEQYF
J gene: TRBJ1-6; D gene: TRBD1; clone size: NA; V gene: TRBV7-9; CDR3 DNA: TGTGCCAGCAGCTTACGTGGACAGGGATATTCACCCCTCCACTTT; CDR3 protein: CASSLRGQGYSPLHF
J gene: TRBJ2-2; D gene: TRBD2; clone size: NA; V gene: TRBV30; CDR3 DNA: TGTGCCTGGAGTTCCGGGGGGGCCCCCGGGGAGCTGTTTTTT; CDR3 protein: CAWSSGGAPGELFF
J gene: TRBJ2-7; D gene: NA; clone size: NA; V gene: TRBV5-5; CDR3 DNA: TGTGCCAGCAGCTTGGGATTACGGGGGAACGGCTACGAGCAGTACTTC; CDR3 protein: CASSLGLRGNGYEQYF
J gene: TRBJ1-1; D gene: NA; clone size: NA; V gene: TRBV27; CDR3 DNA: TGTGCCAGCAGTAGGGGGGGATTGTACACTGAAGCTTTCTTT; CDR3 protein: CASSRGGLYTEAFF
J gene: TRBJ1-1; D gene: NA; clone size: NA; V gene: TRBV7-9; CDR3 DNA: TGTGCCAGCAGGAACAGCGAAGGGGTTGGGGCTTTCTTT; CDR3 protein: CASRNSEGVGAFF
J gene: TRBJ1-2; D gene: NA; clone size: NA; V gene: TRBV29-1; CDR3 DNA: TGCAGCGTTGTGCGACAGAACTATGGCTACACCTTC; CDR3 protein: CSVVRQNYGYTF
J gene: TRBJ2-1; D gene: TRBD2; clone size: NA; V gene: TRBV10-1; CDR3 DNA: TGCGCCAGTTCCCTTAGCGGGAGCGCCTACAATGAGCAGTTCTTC; CDR3 protein: CASSLSGSAYNEQFF
J gene: TRBJ2-7; D gene: NA; clone size: NA; V gene: TRBV29-1; CDR3 DNA: TGCAGCGTTGGTGGGAGCACTTCCTACGAGCAGTACTTC; CDR3 protein: CSVGGSTSYEQYF
J gene: TRBJ2-7; D gene: TRBD1; clone size: NA; V gene: TRBV6-1; CDR3 DNA: TGTGCCAGTCATCTATGGGACAGCTCCTACGAGCAGTACTTC; CDR3 protein: CASHLWDSSYEQYF
J gene: TRBJ2-7; D gene: NA; clone size: few; V gene: TRBV9; CDR3 DNA: TGTGCCAGCAGCCGGGACACCTACGAGCAGTACTTC; CDR3 protein: CASSRDTYEQYF
J gene: TRBJ1-5; D gene: NA; clone size: NA; V gene: TRBV27; CDR3 DNA: TGTGCCAGCAGTTTGGGGGGTCTCCAGCCCCAGCATTTT; CDR3 protein: CASSLGGLQPQHF